These 30 T cell receptor beta chains were all obtained from the same sample, sequenced in a study of blood T cells in healthy people across ages (dated by TCRdb to 2015 to 2017). The method behind the library was 5' RACE. The sequencing machine was an Illumina HiSeq 2500. A second PCR of roughly 7 to 12 cycles was run with a J-beta primer mix and a sample-barcoded 5' primer. The public reads were run again by TCRdb, first through fastp at Q25 and then through MiXCR, and only productive beta chains were kept. Each entry is one CDR3 protein sequence, shown with its most common DNA and genes. This sample is represented by 650,000 to 800,000 distinct CDR3 sequences; roughly half of them were singletons. The top ten clonotypes cover approximately 13% of the sample. Sequenced input: blood. The receptor source for this set is an elderly woman in good health.

To note about this clonotype: A much larger clone differs by one base, so this may be a read error. This rearrangement joins TRBV10-1 to TRBJ2-3; TRBD1 agrees at 9 bases. Trimming took 4 bases from V and 2 from J; bases not matched to a gene: 4. There are 15 residues in the CDR3. Germline V gene sequence: CDR1 WNHNN, CDR2 SYGVQD (reference sequence). This CDR3 reads CASSVGTGTTDTQYF. DNA for the CDR3: TGCGCCAGCAGTGTCGGGACAGGGACCACAGATACGCAGTATTTT.

This clonotype has more than one count but fewer than ten. V and J are TRBV20-1 and TRBJ2-2; tentative D call: TRBD1 (5 bases). The CDR3 length is 14 residues. Trimming pared 7 bases from V and 5 bases from J, leaving 17 bases between. CDR1 DFQATT and CDR2 SNEGSKA come from the germline V gene (reference sequence). The chain's CDR3 is CSVGPPGRTGELFF. Written as DNA, the CDR3 is TGCAGTGTGGGGCCCCCCGGTCGGACCGGGGAGCTGTTTTTT.

The chain couples TRBV20-1 to TRBJ2-2; the match to TRBD1 covers 8 bases. CDR1 and CDR2 (germline): DFQATT, SNEGSKA (reference sequence). The V segment lost 1 base and the J segment 6 bases; nucleotides outside the gene matches: 7. This CDR3 contains 15 residues. CDR3 in amino acids: CSARARQGRAGELFF. The CDR3 DNA follows: TGCAGTGCTAGAGCTAGACAGGGGCGGGCCGGGGAGCTGTTTTTT.

The V and J genes are TRBV7-2 and TRBJ1-3; D is perhaps TRBD1 (6 bases). Trimming shortened V by 3 bases and J by 4 bases, and 16 bases separated the two germline ends. Per the germline V gene, CDR1 is SGHTA and CDR2 is FQGNSA. The CDR3 runs to 16 residues. This chain's CDR3 is CASSLGGRGGGNTIYF. Here the CDR3 DNA reads TGTGCCAGCAGCTTGGGGGGGCGCGGGGGAGGAAACACCATATATTTT.

This chain links TRBV2 with TRBJ1-2; no firm D call. This CDR3 contains 12 residues. The V end was cut by 8 bases, the J end by 8 bases, with 15 bases between. The germline gives CDR1 SNHLY, CDR2 FYNNEI. The CDR3 bases are TGTGCCAGCCGCCGGGTGGACGGGGGCTACACCTTC. It specifies CASRRVDGGYTF.

The chain combines TRBV29-1 with TRBJ2-1; D is unclear. Germline assignment: CDR1 SQVTM and CDR2 ANQGSEA. Trimming left V 4 bases short and J 1 base short, with 11 bases between. The CDR3 runs to 14 residues. The CDR3 region has the DNA TGCAGCGTTGTCGCCGTTGGGTCCTACAATGAGCAGTTCTTC. As protein: CSVVAVGSYNEQFF.

Worth noting for this clonotype: A much larger clone lies a single base off, so this may be a read error. This chain uses TRBV27 with TRBJ2-4, with 13 positions matching TRBD2. Germline assignment: CDR1 MNHEY and CDR2 SMNVEV (reference sequence). After removal of 9 bases from V and 13 bases from J, the junction contained 9 bases not matched to a gene. CDR3 length: 13 amino acids. CDR3 protein: CASGTSGNYGQYF. DNA of the CDR3: TGTGCCAGTGGGACTAGCGGGAACTACGGGCAGTACTTC.

The V and J genes are TRBV28 and TRBJ2-2; D possibly corresponds to TRBD1 (8 bases). The CDR3 consists of 15 residues. Germline-derived CDR1 and CDR2 are MDHEN and SYDVKM. Trimming cost V 6 bases and J 5 bases, with 16 bases left between them. CDR3 DNA sequence: TGTGCCAGCAGCACAGGGGGGGCTGGGACCGGGGAGCTGTTTTTT. It specifies CASSTGGAGTGELFF.

A note on this clonotype: Because it lacks the conserved phenylalanine or tryptophan at the end, this CDR3 is likely a read error. The chain employs TRBV2 and TRBJ2-5; D is undetermined. Germline V gene data show CDR1 as SNHLY and CDR2 as FYNNEI. CDR3 length equals 11 residues. Trimming took 4 bases from V and 1 from J, leaving 1 base between them. CDR3: CASSVQETQYL. CDR3 DNA sequence: TGTGCCAGCAGTGTCCAAGAGACCCAGTACCTC.

The chain carries TRBV5-1 and TRBJ2-3; D is ambiguous. The ends were cut back, 0 bases at V and 5 bases at J, with 10 bases in the middle. This CDR3 is 14 amino acids long. The germline CDR1 and CDR2 sequences are SGHRS and YFSETQ. The CDR3 DNA sequence: TGCGCCAGCAGCTTGGGGGCTGTTAAAGATACGCAGTATTTT. Protein sequence: CASSLGAVKDTQYF.

This clonotype has a count of ten or more. The V call is TRBV20-1, the J call TRBJ2-3; possible D gene TRBD2, 6 bases. The CDR3 is 13 residues long. V gave up 4 bases and J gave up 1 base, with 9 bases separating them. CDR1 and CDR2 (germline): DFQATT, SNEGSKA (reference sequence). CDR3 protein: CSANGGRTDTQYF. As DNA, the CDR3 is TGCAGTGCTAACGGGGGACGCACAGATACGCAGTATTTT.

The chain employs TRBV3-1 and TRBJ1-1; D unresolved. This CDR3 is 14 amino acids long. Germline V gene lookup returns CDR1 LGHDT and CDR2 YNNKEL (reference sequence). The ends were cut back, 3 bases at V and 4 bases at J, with 12 bases in the middle. The CDR3 DNA is TGTGCCAGCAGCCAGAGGTCGGGTGGCACTGAAGCTTTCTTT. As protein: CASSQRSGGTEAFF.

The chain employs TRBV12-3 or TRBV12-4 and TRBJ2-3; D possibly matches TRBD1 or TRBD2 (6 bases each). This CDR3 is built from 16 residues. V was pared by 6 bases and J by 2 bases, with 18 bases between. The chain's CDR3 is CASSDSFRGATDTQYF. As DNA, the CDR3 is TGTGCCAGCAGCGATTCGTTTAGGGGGGCCACAGATACGCAGTATTTT.

At least ten counts were recorded for this clonotype. The chain recombines TRBV4-1 with TRBJ2-3; no reliable D call. The CDR3 extends over 13 amino acids. Germline CDR1 reads MGHRA; CDR2 reads YSYEKL. V lost 1 base and J 3 bases, leaving 5 bases between the germline ends. This chain's CDR3 is CASSQVGTDTQYF. The CDR3 nucleotides read TGCGCCAGCAGCCAAGTAGGTACAGATACGCAGTATTTT.

The gene calls are TRBV30 and TRBJ1-1; D is perhaps TRBD1 (5 bases). In germline, CDR1 is GTSNPN, CDR2 SVGIG (reference sequence). The CDR3 spans 13 residues. V dropped 3 bases and J dropped 7 bases, with 15 bases sitting between them. CDR3 amino acids: CAWRRTGGGEAFF. The CDR3 DNA sequence: TGTGCCTGGAGACGAACAGGAGGCGGTGAAGCTTTCTTT.

Remarks on this clonotype: A much larger clone differs from this one at a single base, so this may be a read error. The CDR3, as DNA: TGTGCCAGCAAGATAAGGGGTAACTACAATGAGCAGTTCTTC. Translating gives CASKIRGNYNEQFF. This rearrangement joins TRBV2 to TRBJ2-1; tentative D call: TRBD1 (5 bases). The CDR3 is 14 amino acids. Germline V gene data show CDR1 as SNHLY and CDR2 as FYNNEI. The ends were cut back, 7 bases at V and 3 bases at J, with 13 bases in the middle.

This clonotype came up many times. This rearrangement joins TRBV20-1 to TRBJ2-4, with D maybe TRBD2 (5 bases). V shed 5 bases and J shed 0 bases, with 14 bases lying between them. Per the germline V gene, CDR1 is DFQATT and CDR2 is SNEGSKA (reference sequence). The CDR3 is 15 residues long. DNA of the CDR3: TGCAGTGCTCCCGACTACCGACTAGCCAAAAACATTCAGTACTTC. Amino acids: CSAPDYRLAKNIQYF.

This clonotype turned up a few times. This chain joins TRBV6-5 and TRBJ2-2; 7 bases map to TRBD1. Trimming took 5 bases from V and 6 from J; bases not matched to a gene: 3. CDR1 is MNHEY, CDR2 SVGAGI, per germline. This CDR3 is 13 amino acids long. CDR3 DNA sequence: TGTGCCAGCAGTCCCGGACAGGCCGGGGAGCTGTTTTTT. Amino acid sequence: CASSPGQAGELFF.

This clonotype was seen repeatedly, ten times or more. The rearrangement uses TRBV9 and TRBJ1-6, with TRBD1 matching over 7 bases. This CDR3 region has 15 residues. Germline CDR1 is SGDLS and CDR2 is YYNGEE. Trimming removed 2 bases from V and 10 bases from J; junction bases left unmatched: 9. The CDR3 sequence: CASSVRTGLRSPLHF. CDR3 nucleotides: TGTGCCAGCAGCGTGAGGACAGGACTACGGTCACCCCTCCACTTT.

The gene calls are TRBV6-5 and TRBJ2-2; D is unresolved. Germline V lookup: CDR1 MNHEY, CDR2 SVGAGI. The CDR3 length is 14 residues. Deletions cut 2 bases from V and 0 bases from J, with 4 bases between. The DNA for the CDR3 is TGTGCCAGCAGTTACGGGCCGAACACCGGGGAGCTGTTTTTT. Its protein is CASSYGPNTGELFF.

This clonotype was counted at least ten times. This sequence joins TRBV20-1 and TRBJ2-5, with TRBD2 matching 10 bases. The CDR3 sequence is 16 residues long. The germline V gene encodes CDR1 DFQATT and CDR2 SNEGSKA (reference sequence). V lost 6 bases to trimming and J lost 1 base; unmatched junction nucleotides: 11. CDR3 nucleotides: TGCAGTGCCCCAAAAAGGACTAGCGGCTTCCAAGAGACCCAGTACTTC. Amino acids: CSAPKRTSGFQETQYF.

Many counts were recorded for this clonotype. The rearrangement joins TRBV5-1 to TRBJ2-1; no definite D call. Between the trimmed V and J ends, which lost 2 bases and 8 bases, there was a span of 17 bases. The germline V gene encodes CDR1 SGHRS and CDR2 YFSETQ. There are 15 residues in the CDR3. Here the CDR3 DNA reads TGCGCCAGCAGCTTATCCCCGGAAGTCTCCCATGAGCAGTTCTTC. Translating it yields CASSLSPEVSHEQFF.

As concerns this clonotype: A much larger clone lies one base from this, so it may be a read error. This chain connects TRBV29-1 to TRBJ2-5, with D possibly being TRBD1 or TRBD2 (5 bases each). The last part of the DNA fits TRBJ2-7 better; the J call may be wrong. From germline, CDR1 is SQVTM and CDR2 ANQGSEA. The CDR3 is 14 amino acids. The CDR3 loop reads CSVVDSGTRGEQYF. For the CDR3, the DNA is TGCAGCGTTGTAGATTCCGGGACGAGGGGCGAGCAGTACTTC.

This clonotype was picked up a small number of times. The rearrangement joins TRBV29-1 to TRBJ1-2, with D perhaps matching TRBD1 (5 bases). CDR1 is SQVTM and CDR2 is ANQGSEA in the germline V gene. The CDR3 runs 13 residues. The ends were cut back, 3 bases at V and 8 bases at J, with 16 bases in the middle. The CDR3 protein is CSVEPGTAEGYTF. The DNA for the CDR3 is TGCAGCGTTGAGCCCGGGACGGCCGAAGGCTACACCTTC.

This chain uses TRBV13 with TRBJ1-5, with 8 bases identical to TRBD1. Germline V lookup: CDR1 PRHDT, CDR2 FYEKMQ (reference sequence). The CDR3 contains 14 residues. V dropped 6 bases and J dropped 3; count of bases not matched to a gene: 4. CDR3 in DNA: TGTGCCAGCAGTTTCAGGGGGCTCAATCAGCCCCAGCATTTT. This gives the protein CASSFRGLNQPQHF.

The chain links TRBV3-1 to TRBJ1-1; tentative D call: TRBD1 (5 bases). CDR1 is LGHDT, CDR2 YNNKEL, per germline (reference sequence). The CDR3 has 14 residues. The V end lost 5 bases, the J end lost 1 base, and 11 bases lay between the germline ends. CDR3 in amino acids: CASSYAGTNTEAFF. In DNA form, the CDR3 reads TGTGCCAGCAGCTACGCAGGGACGAACACTGAAGCTTTCTTT.

This clonotype was counted at least ten times. The V call is TRBV3-1, the J call TRBJ2-7, with 7 positions matching TRBD1. V lost 6 bases and J lost 3; bases outside the gene matches: 8. CDR1 is LGHDT, CDR2 YNNKEL, per germline (reference sequence). CDR3 length equals 14 residues. The CDR3 DNA sequence: TGTGCCAGCAGTAGACAGGGACCGGACTACGAGCAGTACTTC. Translating gives CASSRQGPDYEQYF.

This clonotype was detected many times. The gene calls are TRBV5-1 and TRBJ2-3; a possible D gene is TRBD1 (6 bases). V lost 2 bases to trimming and J lost 5 bases, with 12 bases between them. The CDR3 runs 14 residues. Per the germline V gene, CDR1 is SGHRS and CDR2 is YFSETQ. Here the CDR3 reads CASSFGGRVDTQYF. CDR3 DNA: TGCGCCAGCAGCTTTGGGGGCCGGGTAGATACGCAGTATTTT.

This clonotype was seen only a few times. CDR3 bases: TGTGCCAGCAGCCCGACGGGATGGGGGTACGTCTCGGATATTGGAGAGACCCAGTACTTC. Encoded protein: CASSPTGWGYVSDIGETQYF. This chain connects TRBV5-6 to TRBJ2-5, with D perhaps given as TRBD1 or TRBD2 (5 bases each). The CDR3 is made up of 20 amino acids. Germline loops: CDR1 SGHDT, CDR2 YYEEEE. The germline V and J ends were trimmed by 4 bases and 4 bases, with 32 bases remaining between them.

The chain has TRBV7-2 and TRBJ2-5; weak D call: TRBD1 (6 bases). Trimming removed 5 bases at V and 7 bases at J, with 17 bases between. Germline V CDR1 and CDR2: SGHTA, FQGNSA. The CDR3 spans 14 residues. CDR3 nucleotide sequence: TGTGCCAGCAGCGAAACAGGGAATCGTGGGACCCAGTACTTC. This encodes CASSETGNRGTQYF.